The next 21 T cell receptor beta chains were all read from a single sample in a study of Tregs in tolerant kidney transplant recipients. Sequencing used immunoSEQ multiplex PCR; TCRdb keeps in-frame clones, though not all of them. The profile shows approximately 100,000 clones, 93% of them singletons. Sequencing used CD4+ T cells from blood, obtained before the transplant. The receptors come from a human donor who received a combined kidney and bone marrow transplant.

The chain's CDR3 is CASSFGGRSYNEQFF. The CDR3 DNA follows: TGTGCCAGCAGCTTCGGCGGGAGATCCTACAATGAGCAGTTCTTC. This chain joins TRBV11-3 and TRBJ2-1, with 7 bases fitting TRBD2. CDR3 length: 15 residues. V was clipped by 3 bases and J by 1 base; unmatched bases: 3. The germline gives CDR1 SGHNT, CDR2 YENEEA.

The gene calls are TRBV7-3 and TRBJ2-3, with 7 bases identical to TRBD2. This CDR3 has 15 amino acids. Germline values: CDR1 SGHTA, CDR2 FQGTGA. V shed 3 bases, J shed 5 bases, and the junction held 8 bases outside the gene matches. The CDR3 DNA reads TGTGCCAGCAGCTTTCGAGGGAGGGCCATAGATACGCAGTATTTT. Translating it yields CASSFRGRAIDTQYF.

This sequence joins TRBV2 and TRBJ2-5; D is uncertain. Germline V CDR1 and CDR2: SNHLY, FYNNEI. The germline V and J ends were trimmed by 3 bases and 1 base, with 9 bases remaining between them. This CDR3 contains 14 residues. The CDR3 sequence is CASSDLTLQETQYF. The CDR3 DNA reads TGTGCCAGCAGTGATTTGACACTCCAAGAGACCCAGTACTTC. Full variable domain (outside the CDR3, taken from reference TRBV2 and TRBJ2-5): EPEVTQTPSHQVTQMGQEVILRCVPISNHLYFYWYRQILGQKVEFLVSFYNNEISEKSEIFDDQFSVERPDGSNFTLKIRSTKLEDSAMYFCASSDLTLQETQYFGPGTRLLVL.

In this sample, this clone turned up once. The chain employs TRBV6-1 and TRBJ1-1, with D unclear. The CDR3 has 14 amino acids. The V end was cut by 4 bases, the J end by 0 bases, with 9 bases between. Germline CDR1 reads MNHNS; CDR2 reads SASEGT. The CDR3 spells CASSVVQMNTEAFF. The DNA of the CDR3 is TGTGCCAGCAGTGTGGTACAGATGAACACTGAAGCTTTCTTT.

J is TRBJ1-1 and V is TRBV15; D remains ambiguous. V was cut by 5 bases and J by 0 bases, with 7 bases left in between. The germline CDR1 and CDR2 sequences are LNHNV and YYDKDF (reference sequence). This CDR3 contains 13 residues. The CDR3 here is CATSYNLNTEAFF. DNA for the CDR3: TGTGCCACCAGCTATAACTTGAACACTGAAGCTTTCTTT.

J is TRBJ2-7 and V is TRBV5-1; 13 nucleotides line up with TRBD2. The V and J ends lost 7 bases and 3 bases, in that order; junction bases with no gene match: 4. This CDR3 is 14 amino acids long. The germline CDR1 and CDR2 sequences are SGHRS and YFSETQ. The CDR3 DNA is TGCGCCAGCGCCGGGACTAGCGGGGTCTACGAGCAGTACTTC. Protein: CASAGTSGVYEQYF.

Details on this clone: This specimen includes other DNA sequences encoding the same CDR3. The chain employs TRBV28 and TRBJ1-6; D unclear. CDR3 size: 13 residues. Germline values: CDR1 MDHEN, CDR2 SYDVKM. The V gene lost 8 bases and the J gene lost 7 bases, with 12 bases spanning the gap. CDR3 bases: TGTGCCAGCCGCCAAACCAGGAATTCACCCCTCCACTTT. Translating gives CASRQTRNSPLHF.

The chain uses TRBV5-1 and TRBJ2-1; a weak D match, TRBD2 (5 bases). The germline gives CDR1 SGHRS, CDR2 YFSETQ. V dropped 4 bases and J dropped 8 bases, with 19 bases sitting between them. This CDR3 spans 15 amino acids. Here the CDR3 reads CASSTRASVGHEQFF. DNA of the CDR3: TGCGCCAGCAGCACGCGGGCTAGTGTAGGCCATGAGCAGTTCTTC. Full variable domain (outside the CDR3, taken from reference TRBV5-1 and TRBJ2-1): KAGVTQTPRYLIKTRGQQVTLSCSPISGHRSVSWYQQTPGQGLQFLFEYFSETQRNKGNFPGRFSGRQFSNSRSEMNVSTLELGDSALYLCASSTRASVGHEQFFGPGTRLTVL.

This sequence joins TRBV25-1 and TRBJ2-5; the D is unclear. The CDR3 runs 15 residues. V was trimmed by 2 bases and J by 4 bases, leaving 14 bases between them. Germline V lookup: CDR1 MGHDK, CDR2 SYGVNS. The CDR3 DNA sequence: TGTGCCAGCAGTGAACAGTATATTCTTGGAGAGACCCAGTACTTC. Its translation is CASSEQYILGETQYF. Full variable domain (rest looked up from reference TRBV25-1 and TRBJ2-5): EADIYQTPRYLVIGTGKKITLECSQTMGHDKMYWYQQDPGMELHLIHYSYGVNSTEKGDLSSESTVSRIRTEHFPLTLESARPSHTSQYLCASSEQYILGETQYFGPGTRLLVL.

The genes are TRBV2 and TRBJ1-5; D unresolved. The CDR3 length is 13 residues. The ends were cut back, 3 bases at V and 5 bases at J, with 8 bases in the middle. Germline loops: CDR1 SNHLY, CDR2 FYNNEI. In nucleotides, the CDR3 is TGTGCCAGCAGTGAGTACAGAGATCAGCCCCAGCATTTT. Translated, it gives CASSEYRDQPQHF.

The chain is built from TRBV2 and TRBJ2-5; D remains ambiguous. The J call may be faulty, since TRBJ2-7 better matches the DNA end. Germline V gene sequence: CDR1 SNHLY, CDR2 FYNNEI. This CDR3 spans 13 amino acids. The CDR3 DNA sequence: TGTGCCAGCGCTCGGGTCGAAGCCTACGAGCAGTACTTC. This encodes CASARVEAYEQYF.

The chain has TRBV7-2 and TRBJ2-5, with 7 bases lining up with TRBD1. The end of the DNA is better explained by TRBJ2-7, so the J call may be wrong. Germline V gene sequence: CDR1 SGHTA, CDR2 FQGNSA. The CDR3 covers 15 residues. This chain's CDR3 is CASSLSSGGSYEQYF. The CDR3 DNA sequence: TGTGCCAGCAGCTTATCTTCAGGGGGCTCCTACGAGCAGTACTTC.

This clone occurred a few times. The CDR3 protein is CATVSGGGLDTQYF. The CDR3 nucleotides read TGTGCCACAGTTTCGGGGGGAGGTTTAGATACGCAGTATTTT. The genes are TRBV28 and TRBJ2-3, with 7 positions matching TRBD2. Trimming took 10 bases from V and 5 from J; bases not matched to a gene: 12. The CDR3 runs to 14 residues. Germline V CDR1 and CDR2: MDHEN, SYDVKM.

V gene TRBV4-3 combines with J gene TRBJ2-3; possibly TRBD1 for D (6 bases). Germline assignment: CDR1 LGHNA and CDR2 YSLEER. The CDR3 extends over 16 amino acids. V dropped 2 bases and J dropped 5 bases, with 17 bases sitting between them. The CDR3 DNA is TGCGCCAGCAGCCAAAACCGGGACATGCGCCTAGATACGCAGTATTTT. Protein product: CASSQNRDMRLDTQYF.

The rearrangement joins TRBV28 to TRBJ2-7, with 7 bases lining up with TRBD1. The CDR3 consists of 16 residues. Germline trimming cut 5 bases from V and 0 bases from J; bases unmatched to any gene: 10. Germline V gene sequence: CDR1 MDHEN, CDR2 SYDVKM. The CDR3 loop reads CASSLRTGRSSYEQYF. The CDR3 DNA reads as TGTGCCAGCAGTCTAAGGACAGGAAGAAGCTCCTACGAGCAGTACTTC.

The chain uses TRBV29-1 and TRBJ2-1; D possibly corresponds to TRBD2 (6 bases). The V and J ends lost 7 bases and 6 bases respectively, with 22 bases between them. Germline V gene lookup returns CDR1 SQVTM and CDR2 ANQGSEA. CDR3 size: 15 residues. CDR3 residues: CSADLLAKYVNEQFF. DNA of the CDR3: TGCAGCGCTGACTTACTAGCTAAGTATGTCAATGAGCAGTTCTTC.

The chain employs TRBV5-4 and TRBJ2-1, with 14 bases lining up with TRBD2. The V gene end was trimmed by 4 bases and the J gene end by 5 bases; junction bases not matched to a gene: 5. The CDR3 spans 16 residues. Germline V gene data show CDR1 as SGHNT and CDR2 as YYREEE (reference sequence). CDR3 in DNA: TGTGCCAGCAGCCCGAGACTAGCGGGGGGGGACAATGAGCAGTTCTTC. Protein sequence: CASSPRLAGGDNEQFF.

The chain couples TRBV6-1 to TRBJ1-2, with TRBD1 identical over 7 bases. Germline CDR1 MNHNS, CDR2 SASEGT. The junction had 7 bases not matched to a gene; V was cut back by 2 bases and J by 7 bases. The CDR3 loop spans 14 amino acids. CDR3 in DNA: TGTGCCAGCAGTGAATTCGGGACAGACCTTGGCTACACCTTC. It translates to CASSEFGTDLGYTF.

J is TRBJ2-7 and V is TRBV4-3, with 7 bases lining up with TRBD1. This CDR3 is 13 amino acids long. V was clipped by 4 bases and J by 7 bases; unmatched bases: 7. CDR1 and CDR2 (germline): LGHNA, YSLEER. CDR3 loop: CASSRLRGREQYF. The CDR3 DNA is TGCGCCAGCAGCCGGTTGAGGGGGCGTGAGCAGTACTTC.

This clone was observed a single time. This chain uses TRBV7-9 with TRBJ2-5; TRBD1 might be the D (5 bases). The J call may be mistaken, given a closer DNA end match to TRBJ2-7. CDR1 and CDR2 from the germline V gene are SEHNR and FQNEAQ (reference sequence). The CDR3 covers 15 residues. CDR3 nucleotides: TGTGCCAGCAGCTATCGACAGAGTAGGACCTACGAGCAGTACTTC. Residues: CASSYRQSRTYEQYF.

V is TRBV7-2 and J is TRBJ2-7, with TRBD2 identical over 7 bases. J lost 4 bases, V lost 1 base, and 7 bases had no gene match. This CDR3 is 15 amino acids long. Germline CDR1 is SGHTA and CDR2 is FQGNSA. The CDR3 sequence: CASSLDAGEWYEQYF. The CDR3 bases are TGTGCCAGCAGCTTAGATGCGGGAGAATGGTACGAGCAGTACTTC.